The rows below give T cell receptor beta chains drawn from one sample of a study of blood T cell repertoires in COVID-19. Profiling relied on immunoSEQ multiplex PCR, and the TCRdb table lists in-frame clones only, not all of them. The sample has 95,000 to 110,000 clones; 70% to 90% are singletons. The sequencing sample was made of peripheral blood. These receptors were obtained from a man aged 50 or older in a cohort sampled during active COVID-19. CDR3s include the opening cysteine and the closing phenylalanine or tryptophan. D genes are given only for firm matches. Clone sizes are given selectively: once, few, many, or a class where the clone is expanded.

j_call clone_size v_call d_call cdr3_aa cdr3_nt
TRBJ2-7 - TRBV10-3 TRBD1 CAISPGQGFYEQYF TGTGCCATCAGCCCGGGACAGGGGTTCTACGAGCAGTACTTC
TRBJ1-2 - TRBV7-9 - CASSPNPGGFGGYTF TGTGCCAGCAGCCCCAACCCCGGGGGGTTCGGTGGCTACACCTTC
TRBJ2-1 - TRBV11-2 - CASSFSGRGLYNEQFF TGTGCCAGCAGCTTTTCAGGGCGGGGGCTCTACAATGAGCAGTTCTTC
TRBJ2-1 - TRBV24-1 - CATQGHNEQFF TGTGCCACTCAGGGCCACAATGAGCAGTTCTTC
TRBJ1-6 once TRBV7-2 TRBD1 CASSLAGTGLYSPLHF TGTGCCAGCAGCTTAGCGGGGACAGGACTCTATTCACCCCTCCACTTT
TRBJ1-2 - TRBV19 - CASNSGLGGYTF TGTGCCAGTAACTCAGGGTTGGGAGGCTACACCTTC
TRBJ1-2 - TRBV6-4 TRBD1 CASSPTSQGDPRYGYTF TGTGCCAGCAGCCCCACATCGCAGGGGGACCCGCGCTATGGCTACACCTTC
TRBJ2-3 - TRBV6-5 TRBD2 CASRSIAGPDTQYF TGTGCCAGCAGGAGCATAGCGGGGCCAGATACGCAGTATTTT
TRBJ2-5 - TRBV5-1 TRBD2 CASSLETSGRETQYF TGCGCCAGCAGCTTGGAGACTAGCGGGAGAGAGACCCAGTACTTC
TRBJ2-7 once TRBV20-1 - CSASYGHEQYF TGCAGTGCTAGTTATGGCCACGAGCAGTACTTC
TRBJ1-2 many TRBV6-6 - CASSYSQAYGYTF TGTGCCAGCAGTTATAGTCAGGCCTATGGCTACACCTTC
TRBJ2-1 - TRBV5-6 TRBD2 CASSFQGLASSEQFF TGTGCCAGCAGCTTTCAGGGACTAGCCTCCAGTGAGCAGTTCTTC
TRBJ2-5 - TRBV20-1 TRBD2 CSAGDVAREGETQYF TGCAGTGCTGGTGACGTAGCGAGGGAGGGAGAGACCCAGTACTTC
TRBJ1-1 - TRBV5-1 TRBD1 CASSAGQVNTEAFF TGCGCCAGCAGCGCTGGACAGGTGAACACTGAAGCTTTCTTT
TRBJ1-2 - TRBV5-4 - CASSLEGALYGYTF TGTGCCAGCAGCTTGGAAGGGGCCCTTTATGGCTACACCTTC
TRBJ1-1 - TRBV6-5 - CASSYLSVTLNTEAFF TGTGCCAGCAGTTATCTATCGGTTACTCTGAACACTGAAGCTTTCTTT
TRBJ2-5 - TRBV27 TRBD2 CASSRGGRGETQYF TGTGCCAGCAGCCGGGGGGGGCGCGGGGAGACCCAGTACTTC
TRBJ2-5 - TRBV9 - CASSVGTRPGETQYF TGTGCCAGCAGCGTAGGGACTCGCCCGGGAGAGACCCAGTACTTC
TRBJ2-5 - TRBV20-1 - CSAYRETQYF TGCAGTGCCTATCGGGAGACCCAGTACTTC
TRBJ1-2 - TRBV7-9 TRBD1 CASSPGTGLAYGYTF TGTGCCAGCAGCCCCGGGACAGGGCTTGCCTATGGCTACACCTTC
TRBJ1-1 - TRBV4-3 TRBD1 CASSQIWLGQRGVVAMNTEAFF TGCGCCAGCAGCCAAATCTGGTTGGGACAGCGGGGGGTGGTAGCCATGAACACTGAAGCTTTCTTT
TRBJ1-1 - TRBV6-2/TRBV6-3 - CASSFSDRNTEAFF TGTGCCAGCAGTTTCTCGGACAGGAACACTGAAGCTTTCTTT
TRBJ2-2 - TRBV4-3 - CASSQDGGRDTGELFF TGCGCCAGCAGCCAAGATGGCGGCAGGGACACCGGGGAGCTGTTTTTT
TRBJ2-5 - TRBV3-1/TRBV3-2 - CASSQEGGRETQYF TGTGCCAGCAGCCAAGAGGGGGGGCGGGAGACCCAGTACTTC
TRBJ2-1 - TRBV29-1 - CSVEARGSYNEQFF TGCAGCGTTGAAGCCCGGGGGAGCTACAATGAGCAGTTCTTC
TRBJ2-3 few TRBV19 - CASRQSGDTQYF TGTGCCAGTAGACAGTCCGGAGATACGCAGTATTTT
TRBJ1-4 - TRBV19 TRBD1 CASRLGTGYEKLFF TGTGCCTCCCGGCTTGGGACAGGGTATGAAAAACTGTTTTTT